Listed here are 14 T cell receptor beta chains from one sample, sequenced in a study of blood T cell repertoires in COVID-19. Libraries were prepared by immunoSEQ multiplex PCR; TCRdb keeps only in-frame clonotypes and omits some of them. The sample contains about 320,000 clones, approximately 88% of which appear only once. The material sequenced was peripheral blood. Receptors originate from a woman aged 25-40 years with COVID-19, enrolled during active disease.

CDR3 DNA sequence: TGTGCCAGCAGCCGGGGCCCTAATCAGCCCCAGCATTTT. This sequence encodes CASSRGPNQPQHF. This chain uses TRBV3-1 (or the pseudogene TRBV3-2) with TRBJ1-5, with D maybe TRBD1 (5 bases). Germline loops: CDR1 LGHDT, CDR2 YNNKEL (reference sequence). The CDR3 has 13 residues. The V gene lost 4 bases and the J gene lost 4 bases, with 8 bases spanning the gap.

The V and J genes are TRBV7-9 and TRBJ1-4; 7 bases match TRBD1. CDR1 SEHNR and CDR2 FQNEAQ come from the germline V gene (reference sequence). The ends lost 1 base at V and 2 bases at J; junction bases unmatched: 4. CDR3 length: 16 amino acids. The CDR3 here is CASSLVGGGTNEKLFF. CDR3 in DNA: TGTGCCAGCAGCTTAGTCGGAGGGGGCACTAATGAAAAACTGTTTTTT.

The CDR3 DNA follows: TGTGCCAGCAGCCACCGGGACAAAAAAGAGACCCAGTACTTC. Its translation is CASSHRDKKETQYF. This chain connects TRBV7-9 to TRBJ2-5; the D gene is possibly TRBD1 (6 bases). V was pared by 5 bases and J by 3 bases, with 13 bases between. This CDR3 has 14 amino acids. Germline lookup yields CDR1 SEHNR and CDR2 FQNEAQ (reference sequence).

This clone was observed a handful of times. The rearrangement uses TRBV6-2 or TRBV6-3 and TRBJ1-1; TRBD1 aligns across 7 bases. In germline, CDR1 is MNHEY, CDR2 SVGEGT. The CDR3 covers 12 residues. Trimming removed 6 bases from V and 8 bases from J; junction bases left unmatched: 6. The CDR3 loop reads CASSETDREAFF. The CDR3 nucleotides are TGTGCCAGCAGCGAAACGGACAGGGAAGCTTTCTTT.

The chain joins TRBV28 to TRBJ1-4; 10 positions match TRBD1. Germline V CDR1 and CDR2: MDHEN, SYDVKM. Losses at the gene ends were 6 bases for V and 7 bases for J; bases not matched to a gene: 11. The CDR3 sequence is 16 residues long. The CDR3 DNA follows: TGTGCCAGCAGCCCTTCACCTTGGACAGGGGGTGAAAAACTGTTTTTT. Its protein is CASSPSPWTGGEKLFF. Full variable domain (missing parts from reference TRBV28 and TRBJ1-4): DVKVTQSSRYLVKRTGEKVFLECVQDMDHENMFWYRQDPGLGLRLIYFSYDVKMKEKGDIPEGYSVSREKKERFSLILESASTNQTSMYLCASSPSPWTGGEKLFFGSGTQLSVL.

This chain connects TRBV11-1 to TRBJ2-5; TRBD1 agrees at 8 bases. J lost 2 bases, V lost 3 bases, and 8 bases had no gene match. CDR1 is SGHAT and CDR2 is FQDESV in the germline V gene (reference sequence). This CDR3 region has 16 residues. For the CDR3, the DNA is TGTGCCAGCAGCTTCGGGACAGGTACCGGACAAGAGACCCAGTACTTC. Translation gives CASSFGTGTGQETQYF.

The V gene is TRBV27, the J gene TRBJ1-2; weak D call: TRBD1 (6 bases). The V end lost 6 bases, the J end lost 4 bases, and 21 bases lay between the germline ends. Germline values: CDR1 MNHEY, CDR2 SMNVEV (reference sequence). The CDR3 has 16 amino acids. The CDR3 region has the DNA TGTGCCAGCAGCCTCAGCGGGGGGGGCCTTTTCTATGGCTACACCTTC. Translating it yields CASSLSGGGLFYGYTF.

V gene TRBV4-1 combines with J gene TRBJ2-1, with TRBD2 as a possible D gene (7 bases). The CDR3 contains 17 residues. V was pared by 2 bases and J by 8 bases, with 22 bases between. From germline, CDR1 is MGHRA and CDR2 YSYEKL. The CDR3 DNA is TGCGCCAGCAGCCAACCCCCCGCGGGGGCCAAAGCCTATGAGCAGTTCTTC. It specifies CASSQPPAGAKAYEQFF.

This chain connects TRBV18 to TRBJ2-1; 12 bases match TRBD1. Germline V lookup: CDR1 KGHSH, CDR2 LQKENI. After removal of 4 bases from V and 12 bases from J, the junction contained 7 bases not matched to a gene. CDR3 length equals 14 residues. The CDR3 sequence is CASSRSGQGAGQFF. CDR3 DNA sequence: TGTGCCAGCTCACGGTCGGGACAGGGGGCCGGGCAGTTCTTC.

This clone came up a few times. One junction end disagrees with the germline gene, perhaps due to a read error. The chain couples TRBV4-1 to TRBJ1-1; no clear D. CDR3 size: 14 residues. Germline assignment: CDR1 MGHRA and CDR2 YSYEKL. The CDR3 nucleotides read TGCGCCAGCAACCAAAAATCCAGGAACACTGAAGCTTTCTTT. It is translated as CASNQKSRNTEAFF.

The chain employs TRBV18 and TRBJ1-4; no firm D call. The ends were cut back, 3 bases at V and 7 bases at J, with 12 bases in the middle. The germline gives CDR1 KGHSH, CDR2 LQKENI. The CDR3 is 14 amino acids. The CDR3 loop is CASSPGVGREKLFF. The CDR3 coding sequence is TGTGCCAGCTCACCCGGGGTTGGCCGTGAAAAACTGTTTTTT.

This rearrangement joins TRBV6-4 to TRBJ1-2, with TRBD1 matching 9 bases. CDR3 length: 14 amino acids. The germline gives CDR1 MRHNA, CDR2 SNTAGT. V gave up 5 bases and J gave up 4 bases; unmatched junction bases: 5. The CDR3: CASSPGTGPYGYTF. The CDR3 nucleotides read TGTGCCAGCAGTCCCGGGACAGGGCCCTATGGCTACACCTTC.

This clone occurred once. The DNA is omitted, as the CDR3 cannot be located on it reliably, and the CDR3 follows TCRdb's listing. This chain connects TRBV10-2 to TRBJ2-7; the D call TRBD2 from the table was never checked on the DNA. The germline CDR1 and CDR2 sequences are WSHSY and SAAADI. The CDR3 extends over 22 residues, inclusive of both ends. CDR3 in amino acids: CASSDRTSGRPTSSTSAAEQYV.

The V gene is TRBV4-1, the J gene TRBJ2-1; TRBD1 aligns across 7 bases. CDR3 length equals 13 residues. Germline CDR1 is MGHRA and CDR2 is YSYEKL. The junction had 3 bases not matched to a gene; V was cut back by 4 bases and J by 6 bases. The CDR3 coding sequence is TGCGCCAGCAGCCCTAGGGGGCGCAATGAGCAGTTCTTC. It specifies CASSPRGRNEQFF.